This T cell receptor beta chain was recorded in a study of control samples from healthy donors and cancer patients. The germline CDR1 and CDR2 sequences are SNHLY and FYNNEI. The V and J ends lost 4 bases and 2 bases respectively, with 12 bases between them. The length of the CDR3 is 15 residues. The assay was immunoSEQ multiplex PCR, and TCRdb's table has in-frame clones only and misses some. This sample yields some 74,000 clones, of which nearly 85% are seen a single time; 15% to 19% belongs to the top ten. V gene TRBV2 combines with J gene TRBJ1-5, with D uncertain. The receptor was isolated from a man aged 60-69 years in good health. The sample comprised blood. The DNA for the CDR3 is TGTGCCAGCAGTGCTTTCGGACTAGGCAATCAGCCCCAGCATTTT. Its translation is CASSAFGLGNQPQHF.